Listed here are 25 T cell receptor beta chains from one sample, sequenced in a study of blood T cell repertoires in COVID-19. Here immunoSEQ multiplex PCR was the method, and the copy in TCRdb shows in-frame clones only, minus some. The sample records some 230,000 clones, roughly nine tenths being singletons. The sample was PBMCs or T cells enriched from blood (not recorded which). Source of these receptors: a woman aged 18-30 years in a cohort exposed to, infected with or recovered from COVID-19 (not recorded which).

This chain connects TRBV5-8 to TRBJ1-5; 7 positions match TRBD1. CDR3 length: 14 amino acids. The germline gives CDR1 SGHTS, CDR2 YDEGEE. The junction had 5 bases not matched to a gene; V was cut back by 1 base and J by 7 bases. The CDR3 DNA sequence: TGTGCCAGCAGCTTGTCAGGGGGACAGCAGCCCCAGCATTTT. Translated: CASSLSGGQQPQHF.

The chain combines TRBV2 with TRBJ1-4; 9 nucleotides align to TRBD1. CDR3 length: 14 residues. Germline CDR1 is SNHLY and CDR2 is FYNNEI. V lost 2 bases, J lost 8 bases, and 3 bases stayed unmatched. CDR3 residues: CASSETGGREKLFF. The CDR3 region has the DNA TGTGCCAGCAGTGAAACAGGGGGCAGGGAAAAACTGTTTTTT.

CDR3 loop: CASSVFLLAGDNEQFF. The CDR3 region has the DNA TGTGCCAGCAGTGTATTCCTTCTAGCGGGAGATAATGAGCAGTTCTTC. V and J are TRBV6-1 and TRBJ2-1; 10 nucleotides match TRBD2. V lost 4 bases and J lost 7; bases outside the gene matches: 10. Germline values: CDR1 MNHNS, CDR2 SASEGT. This CDR3 comprises 16 residues.

This clone is labeled medium-sized (0.01 to 0.1%). This chain's CDR3 is CASSIGQGDLWTF. Here the CDR3 DNA reads TGTGCCAGCAGCATCGGACAGGGGGATCTCTGGACCTTC. The gene calls are TRBV5-8 and TRBJ1-2; 10 nucleotides agree with TRBD1. After removal of 4 bases from V and 14 bases from J, the junction contained 11 bases not matched to a gene. Germline V CDR1 and CDR2: SGHTS, YDEGEE. There are 13 residues in the CDR3.

The gene calls are TRBV3-1 (or the pseudogene TRBV3-2) and TRBJ1-6; D perhaps matches TRBD1 (5 bases). There are 17 residues in the CDR3. V gave up 1 base and J gave up 5 bases, with 15 bases separating them. In germline, CDR1 is LGHDT, CDR2 YNNKEL (reference sequence). The CDR3 reads CASSQGERQTNNSPLHF. CDR3 in DNA: TGTGCCAGCAGCCAAGGGGAACGACAGACAAATAATTCACCCCTCCACTTT.

CDR3 region: CASSKDYVITGELFF. The CDR3 region has the DNA TGTGCCAGCAGCAAGGACTACGTCATCACCGGGGAGCTGTTTTTT. The V call is TRBV3-1 (or the pseudogene TRBV3-2), the J call TRBJ2-2, with D possibly TRBD2 on 6 matching bases. Trimming pared 5 bases from V and 4 bases from J, leaving 14 bases between. CDR3 size: 15 residues. The germline V gene has CDR1 LGHDT and CDR2 YNNKEL (reference sequence).

The chain uses TRBV6-5 and TRBJ1-6; D is undetermined. Trimming removed 0 bases from V and 6 bases from J, with 12 bases in between. Germline V CDR1 and CDR2: MNHEY, SVGAGI. The CDR3 runs to 16 residues. DNA for the CDR3: TGTGCCAGCAGTTACTCGAAGTTCAGTCTTAATTCACCCCTCCACTTT. Translation gives CASSYSKFSLNSPLHF.

The V call is TRBV11-3, the J call TRBJ2-1, with D possibly being TRBD2 (5 bases). CDR3 length equals 14 residues. Germline loops: CDR1 SGHNT, CDR2 YENEEA. Trimming removed 5 bases from V and 3 bases from J, with 11 bases in between. The CDR3 coding sequence is TGTGCCAGCAGCGACACACGGGACTACAATGAGCAGTTCTTC. This codes for CASSDTRDYNEQFF.

The chain employs TRBV11-2 and TRBJ1-4, with 7 nucleotides matching TRBD1. The CDR3 is 14 amino acids. The V segment lost 5 bases and the J segment 6 bases; nucleotides outside the gene matches: 6. CDR1 is SGHAT, CDR2 FQNNGV, per germline. In DNA form, the CDR3 reads TGTGCCAGCAGCCAACAGGGGCGTGATGAAAAACTGTTTTTT. Translated: CASSQQGRDEKLFF.

The V call is TRBV2, the J call TRBJ2-7; D is unresolved. The V end lost 7 bases, the J end lost 6 bases, and 13 bases lay between the germline ends. The CDR3 has 12 residues. Germline V gene data show CDR1 as SNHLY and CDR2 as FYNNEI. The CDR3 nucleotides read TGTGCCAGCACTCGGAGTGGTCCCGAGCAGTACTTC. Translated, it gives CASTRSGPEQYF.

This clone turned up a few times. This chain joins TRBV19 and TRBJ1-4; 8 bases are shared with TRBD1. The CDR3 has 19 amino acids. Germline CDR1 LNHDA, CDR2 SQIVND (reference sequence). J lost 0 bases, V lost 5 bases, and 14 bases had no gene match. CDR3 bases: TGTGCCAGTAGTCCCCGGACAGGGAGAAACCCTGCAACTAATGAAAAACTGTTTTTT. Protein sequence: CASSPRTGRNPATNEKLFF.

The chain couples TRBV7-3 to TRBJ1-2; D might be TRBD1 (6 bases). The CDR3 totals 11 residues. Germline CDR1 reads SGHTA; CDR2 reads FQGTGA. V dropped 2 bases and J dropped 13 bases, with 11 bases sitting between them. For the CDR3, the DNA is TGTGCCAGCAGCTTATTTGGGACACCCACCTTC. It translates to CASSLFGTPTF.

CDR3 amino acids: CASSVLTSGLYNEQFF. As DNA, the CDR3 is TGCGCCAGCAGCGTGTTGACTAGCGGGCTCTACAATGAGCAGTTCTTC. The chain has TRBV5-1 and TRBJ2-1, with TRBD2 matching 10 bases. Germline V gives CDR1 SGHRS, CDR2 YFSETQ. V lost 4 bases, J lost 3 bases, and 7 bases stayed unmatched. The CDR3 length is 16 residues.

The J gene is TRBJ2-2, the V gene TRBV11-3; D gene ambiguous. The germline gives CDR1 SGHNT, CDR2 YENEEA. With 2 bases removed from V and 5 bases from J, the gap between germline ends came to 6 bases. The CDR3 has 13 residues. The CDR3 coding sequence is TGTGCCAGCAGCTTACCAGGTACCGGGGAGCTGTTTTTT. Translated, it gives CASSLPGTGELFF. Full variable domain (missing parts from reference TRBV11-3 and TRBJ2-2): EAGVVQSPRYKIIEKKQPVAFWCNPISGHNTLYWYLQNLGQGPELLIRYENEEAVDDSQLPKDRFSAERLKGVDSTLKIQPAELGDSAVYLCASSLPGTGELFFGEGSRLTVL.

This sequence joins TRBV6-5 and TRBJ1-2; weak D call: TRBD1 (6 bases). Germline V CDR1 and CDR2: MNHEY, SVGAGI. V lost 8 bases and J lost 0, with 13 bases in between. This CDR3 spans 14 amino acids. The CDR3 region is CASGRDRPNYGYTF. The CDR3 DNA reads TGTGCCAGCGGGAGAGACAGGCCTAACTATGGCTACACCTTC.

V usage is TRBV7-3 and J usage is TRBJ2-2; D gene unclear. The CDR3 extends over 13 amino acids. Germline values: CDR1 SGHTA, CDR2 FQGTGA. Trimming left V 3 bases short and J 1 base short, with 3 bases between. CDR3 coding DNA: TGTGCCAGCAGCTTTAAGAACACCGGGGAGCTGTTTTTT. It specifies CASSFKNTGELFF.

The chain has TRBV18 and TRBJ1-1; perhaps TRBD1 as D (6 bases). The CDR3 spans 14 residues. Trimming cost V 3 bases and J 2 bases, with 10 bases left between them. CDR1 and CDR2 (germline): KGHSH, LQKENI. The CDR3 loop reads CASSPRTDNTEAFF. For the CDR3, the DNA is TGTGCCAGCTCACCCCGGACAGATAACACTGAAGCTTTCTTT. The whole variable domain, remainder taken from reference TRBV18 and TRBJ1-1, is NAGVMQNPRHLVRRRGQEARLRCSPMKGHSHVYWYRQLPEEGLKFMVYLQKENIIDESGMPKERFSAEFPKEGPSILRIQQVVRGDSAAYFCASSPRTDNTEAFFGQGTRLTVV.

The chain uses TRBV7-2 and TRBJ2-1; D might be TRBD1 (5 bases). CDR1 is SGHTA, CDR2 FQGNSA, per germline. The CDR3 sequence is 13 residues long. With 3 bases removed from V and 5 bases from J, the gap between germline ends came to 8 bases. The DNA of the CDR3 is TGTGCCAGCAGCTTGGGGCCCAACAATGAGCAGTTCTTC. Amino acids: CASSLGPNNEQFF.

Comment on this clone: One junction end does not reproduce the germline sequence, and a read error may be involved. This chain links TRBV2 with TRBJ1-1; 7 positions agree with TRBD1. CDR1 and CDR2 (germline): SNHLY, FYNNEI. This CDR3 has 11 amino acids. The CDR3 DNA follows: TGTGCCAGCAGCGGCGACAGGGAAGCATTCTTT. The encoded protein is CASSGDREAFF.

The chain recombines TRBV6-5 with TRBJ2-5; D unresolved. The CDR3 consists of 11 residues. The V and J ends lost 2 bases and 9 bases respectively, with 7 bases between them. Germline lookup yields CDR1 MNHEY and CDR2 SVGAGI. The CDR3 nucleotides are TGTGCCAGCAGTTACCCCCCGGCCCAGTACTTC. This sequence encodes CASSYPPAQYF.

The CDR3 DNA sequence: TGTGCCAGCTCACCAACCGATCCAGGGTTGGGTAGCAATCAGCCCCAGCATTTT. It codes for CASSPTDPGLGSNQPQHF. The chain has TRBV18 and TRBJ1-5; tentative D call: TRBD1 (5 bases). V shed 2 bases and J shed 0 bases, with 17 bases lying between them. CDR3 length equals 18 residues. CDR1 and CDR2 from the germline V gene are KGHSH and LQKENI.

The chain links TRBV5-1 to TRBJ2-5; 16 bases are a match to TRBD2. Trimming at V came to 4 bases and at J to 0 bases, leaving 6 bases not matched to a gene. This CDR3 region has 18 residues. Germline lookup yields CDR1 SGHRS and CDR2 YFSETQ. The CDR3 spells CASSPGLAGGLNQETQYF. DNA for the CDR3: TGCGCCAGCAGCCCGGGACTAGCGGGGGGGCTGAACCAAGAGACCCAGTACTTC.

In its sample, this clone was seen a few times. The gene calls are TRBV7-9 and TRBJ1-6, with 7 bases lining up with TRBD1. The CDR3 runs 11 residues. Trimming took 5 bases from V and 16 from J; bases not matched to a gene: 5. The germline CDR1 and CDR2 sequences are SEHNR and FQNEAQ (reference sequence). CDR3 DNA: TGTGCCAGCAGCCCCGGGACAGTTCTCCACTTT. It translates to CASSPGTVLHF.

This chain connects TRBV7-8 to TRBJ1-1; 7 nucleotides align to TRBD1. Germline CDR1 SGHVS, CDR2 FQNEAQ. The CDR3 consists of 15 residues. The ends lost 0 bases at V and 1 base at J; junction bases unmatched: 2. This CDR3 reads CASSLAWTGNTEAFF. The CDR3 DNA reads TGTGCCAGCAGCTTAGCTTGGACAGGGAACACTGAAGCTTTCTTT.

The gene calls are TRBV11-1 and TRBJ1-1; TRBD1 aligns across 8 bases. The CDR3 covers 16 residues. The germline V gene has CDR1 SGHAT and CDR2 FQDESV (reference sequence). V lost 5 bases, J lost 5 bases, and 13 bases stayed unmatched. This CDR3 reads CASSPRGQGARTEAFF. CDR3 nucleotides: TGTGCCAGCAGCCCCCGGGGGCAGGGGGCGAGGACTGAAGCTTTCTTT.